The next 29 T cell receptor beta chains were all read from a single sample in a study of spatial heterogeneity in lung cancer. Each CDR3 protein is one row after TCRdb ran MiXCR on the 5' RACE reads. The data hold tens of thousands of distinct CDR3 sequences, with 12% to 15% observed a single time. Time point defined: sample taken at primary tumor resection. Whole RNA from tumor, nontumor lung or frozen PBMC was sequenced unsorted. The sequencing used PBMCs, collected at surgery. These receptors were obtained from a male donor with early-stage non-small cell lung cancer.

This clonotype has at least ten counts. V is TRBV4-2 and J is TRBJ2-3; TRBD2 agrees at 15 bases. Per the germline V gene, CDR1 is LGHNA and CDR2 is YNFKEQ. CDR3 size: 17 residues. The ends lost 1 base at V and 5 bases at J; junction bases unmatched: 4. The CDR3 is CASSQAPGLAGGDTQYF. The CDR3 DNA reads TGTGCCAGCAGCCAAGCTCCGGGACTAGCGGGAGGAGATACGCAGTATTTT.

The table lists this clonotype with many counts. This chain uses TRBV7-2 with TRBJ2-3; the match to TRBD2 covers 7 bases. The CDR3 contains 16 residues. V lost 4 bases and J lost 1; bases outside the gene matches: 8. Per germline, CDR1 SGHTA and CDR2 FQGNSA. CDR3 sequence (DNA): TGTGCCAGCAGCTCTCAAGCGGGGCGGGGCACAGATACGCAGTATTTT. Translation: CASSSQAGRGTDTQYF.

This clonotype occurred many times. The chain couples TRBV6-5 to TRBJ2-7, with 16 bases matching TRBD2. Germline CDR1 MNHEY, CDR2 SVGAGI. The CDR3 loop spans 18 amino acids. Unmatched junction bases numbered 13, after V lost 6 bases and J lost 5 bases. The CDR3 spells CASSLRGLAGGPTHEQYF. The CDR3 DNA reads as TGTGCCAGCAGCCTTCGGGGACTAGCGGGAGGGCCAACGCACGAGCAGTACTTC.

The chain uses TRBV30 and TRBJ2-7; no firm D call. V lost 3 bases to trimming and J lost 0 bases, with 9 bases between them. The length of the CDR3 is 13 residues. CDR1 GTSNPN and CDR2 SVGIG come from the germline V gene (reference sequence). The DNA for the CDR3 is TGTGCCTGGAGCGGCCACCTCTCCTACGAGCAGTACTTC. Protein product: CAWSGHLSYEQYF.

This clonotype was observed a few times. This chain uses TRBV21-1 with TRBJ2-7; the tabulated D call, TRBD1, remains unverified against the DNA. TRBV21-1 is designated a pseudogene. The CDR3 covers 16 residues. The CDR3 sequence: CASSSGLDTESYEQYF. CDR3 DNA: TGTGCCAGCAGCTCCGGCCTGGACACGGAATCTTACGAGCAGTACTTC.

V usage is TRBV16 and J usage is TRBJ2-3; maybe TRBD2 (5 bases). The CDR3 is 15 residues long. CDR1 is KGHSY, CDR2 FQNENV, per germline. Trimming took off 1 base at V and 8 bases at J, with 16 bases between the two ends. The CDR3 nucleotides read TGTGCCAGCAGCCAATTGAATGGCGGTGGAGGTACGCAGTATTTT. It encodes CASSQLNGGGGTQYF.

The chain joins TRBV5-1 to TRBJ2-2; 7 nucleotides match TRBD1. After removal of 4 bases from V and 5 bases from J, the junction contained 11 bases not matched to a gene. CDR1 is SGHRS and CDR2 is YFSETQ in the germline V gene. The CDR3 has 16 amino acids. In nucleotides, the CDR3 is TGCGCCAGCAGCCCCCACCGGGACAGAACTACCGGGGAGCTGTTTTTT. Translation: CASSPHRDRTTGELFF.

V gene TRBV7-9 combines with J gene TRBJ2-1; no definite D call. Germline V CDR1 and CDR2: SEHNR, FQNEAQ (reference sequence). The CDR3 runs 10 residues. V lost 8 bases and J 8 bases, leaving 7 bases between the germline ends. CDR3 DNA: TGTGCCAGCGTTTTTGATGAGCAGTTCTTC. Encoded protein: CASVFDEQFF.

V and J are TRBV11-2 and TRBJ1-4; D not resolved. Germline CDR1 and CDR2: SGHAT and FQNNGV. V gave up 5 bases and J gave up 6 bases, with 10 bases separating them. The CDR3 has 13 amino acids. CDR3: CASSGAGYEKLFF. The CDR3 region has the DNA TGTGCCAGCAGCGGAGCGGGTTATGAAAAACTGTTTTTT.

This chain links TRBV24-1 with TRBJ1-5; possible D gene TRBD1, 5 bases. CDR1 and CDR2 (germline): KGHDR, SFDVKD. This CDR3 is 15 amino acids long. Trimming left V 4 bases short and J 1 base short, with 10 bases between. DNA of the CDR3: TGTGCCACCAGTGACCCCAGGGAAAGCAATCAGCCCCAGCATTTT. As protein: CATSDPRESNQPQHF.

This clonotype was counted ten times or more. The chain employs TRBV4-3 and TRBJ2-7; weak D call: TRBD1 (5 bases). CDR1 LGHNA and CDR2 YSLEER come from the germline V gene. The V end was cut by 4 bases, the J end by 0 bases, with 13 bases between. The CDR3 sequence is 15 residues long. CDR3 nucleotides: TGCGCCAGCAGCCCCGGACCCCAGGGCTCCTACGAGCAGTACTTC. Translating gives CASSPGPQGSYEQYF.

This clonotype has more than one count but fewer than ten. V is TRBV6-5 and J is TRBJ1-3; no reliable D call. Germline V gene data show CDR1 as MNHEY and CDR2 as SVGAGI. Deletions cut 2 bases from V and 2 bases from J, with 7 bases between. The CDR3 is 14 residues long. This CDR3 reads CASSYEAAGNTIYF. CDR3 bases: TGTGCCAGCAGTTACGAGGCTGCTGGAAACACCATATATTTT.

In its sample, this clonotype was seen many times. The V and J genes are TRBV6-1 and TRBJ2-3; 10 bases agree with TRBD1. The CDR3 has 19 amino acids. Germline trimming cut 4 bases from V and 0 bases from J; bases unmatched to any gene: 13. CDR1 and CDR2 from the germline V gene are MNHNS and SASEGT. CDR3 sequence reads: CASSAPGTGVSPSTDTQYF. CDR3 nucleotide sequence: TGTGCCAGCAGTGCGCCCGGGACAGGGGTTTCCCCTAGCACAGATACGCAGTATTTT.

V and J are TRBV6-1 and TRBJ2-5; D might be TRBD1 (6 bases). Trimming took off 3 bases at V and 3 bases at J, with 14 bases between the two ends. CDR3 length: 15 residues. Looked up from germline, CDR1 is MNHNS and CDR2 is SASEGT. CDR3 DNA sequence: TGTGCCAGCAGTGATCCAACACAGGGTAAAGAGACCCAGTACTTC. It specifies CASSDPTQGKETQYF.

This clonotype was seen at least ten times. CDR3 sequence: CASSRDGYEQYF. The CDR3 DNA follows: TGTGCCAGCAGCCGGGACGGGTACGAGCAGTACTTC. This rearrangement joins TRBV4-2 to TRBJ2-7, with D perhaps being TRBD1 or TRBD2 (5 bases each). CDR3 length: 12 amino acids. Germline values: CDR1 LGHNA, CDR2 YNFKEQ. V was shortened by 4 bases and J by 4 bases, with 8 bases between the two germline ends.

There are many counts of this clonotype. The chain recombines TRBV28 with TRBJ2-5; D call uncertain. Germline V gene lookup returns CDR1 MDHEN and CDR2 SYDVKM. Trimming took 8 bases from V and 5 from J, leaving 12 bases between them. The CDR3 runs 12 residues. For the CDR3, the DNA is TGTGCCAGCGCCCCCCTTGGGGAGACCCAGTACTTC. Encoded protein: CASAPLGETQYF.

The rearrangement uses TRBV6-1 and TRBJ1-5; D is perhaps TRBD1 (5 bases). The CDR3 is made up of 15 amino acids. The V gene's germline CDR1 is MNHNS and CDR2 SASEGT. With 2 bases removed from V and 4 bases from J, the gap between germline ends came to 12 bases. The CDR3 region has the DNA TGTGCCAGCAGTGAAAGCCCGGGGACGAATCAGCCCCAGCATTTT. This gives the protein CASSESPGTNQPQHF.

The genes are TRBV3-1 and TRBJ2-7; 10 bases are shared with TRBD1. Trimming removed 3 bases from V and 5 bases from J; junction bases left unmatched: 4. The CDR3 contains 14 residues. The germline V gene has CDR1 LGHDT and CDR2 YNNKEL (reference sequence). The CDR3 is CASSQTGGINEQYF. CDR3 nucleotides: TGTGCCAGCAGCCAGACAGGGGGCATCAACGAGCAGTACTTC.

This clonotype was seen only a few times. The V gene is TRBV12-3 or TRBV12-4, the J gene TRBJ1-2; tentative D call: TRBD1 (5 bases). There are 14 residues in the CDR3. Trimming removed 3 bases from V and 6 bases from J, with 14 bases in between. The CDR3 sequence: CASSFVDTPNGYTF. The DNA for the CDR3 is TGTGCCAGCAGTTTTGTGGACACCCCGAATGGCTACACCTTC.

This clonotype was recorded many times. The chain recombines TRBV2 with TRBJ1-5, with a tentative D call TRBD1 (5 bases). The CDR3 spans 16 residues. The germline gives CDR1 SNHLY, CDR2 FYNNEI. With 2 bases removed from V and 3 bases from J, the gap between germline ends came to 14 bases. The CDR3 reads CASSEHQGGVNQPQHF. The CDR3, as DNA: TGTGCCAGCAGTGAACACCAGGGAGGGGTCAATCAGCCCCAGCATTTT.

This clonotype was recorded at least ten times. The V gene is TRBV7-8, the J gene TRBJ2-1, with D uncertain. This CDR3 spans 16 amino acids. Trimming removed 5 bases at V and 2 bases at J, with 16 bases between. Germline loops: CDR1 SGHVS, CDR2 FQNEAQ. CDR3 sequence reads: CASSMIMTDPYNEQFF. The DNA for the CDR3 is TGTGCCAGCAGCATGATTATGACTGATCCCTACAATGAGCAGTTCTTC.

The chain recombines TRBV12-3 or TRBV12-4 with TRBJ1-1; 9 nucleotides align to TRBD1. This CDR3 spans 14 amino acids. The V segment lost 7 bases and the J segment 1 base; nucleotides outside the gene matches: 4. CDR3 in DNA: TGTGCCAGCACCGGACAGGGGTGGAACACTGAAGCTTTCTTT. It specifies CASTGQGWNTEAFF.

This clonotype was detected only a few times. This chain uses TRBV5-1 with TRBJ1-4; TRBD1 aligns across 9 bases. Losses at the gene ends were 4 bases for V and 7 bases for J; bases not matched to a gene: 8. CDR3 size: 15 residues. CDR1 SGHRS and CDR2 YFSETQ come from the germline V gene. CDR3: CASSTGQGGSEKLFF. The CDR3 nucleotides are TGCGCCAGCAGCACGGGACAGGGTGGGAGTGAAAAACTGTTTTTT.

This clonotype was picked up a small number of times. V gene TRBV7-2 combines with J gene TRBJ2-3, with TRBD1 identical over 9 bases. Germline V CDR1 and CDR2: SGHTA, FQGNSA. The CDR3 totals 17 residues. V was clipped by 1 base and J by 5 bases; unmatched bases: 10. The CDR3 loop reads CASSLGGGTGIGDTQYF. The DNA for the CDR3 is TGTGCCAGCAGCTTAGGTGGCGGGACAGGGATTGGAGATACGCAGTATTTT.

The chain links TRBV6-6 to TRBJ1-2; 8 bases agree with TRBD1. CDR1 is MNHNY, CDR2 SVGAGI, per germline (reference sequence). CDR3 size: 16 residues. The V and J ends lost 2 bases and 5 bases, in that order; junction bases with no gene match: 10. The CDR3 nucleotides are TGTGCCAGCAGTTACCTTACCAGGGGGCGTGGGTATGGCTACACCTTC. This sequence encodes CASSYLTRGRGYGYTF.

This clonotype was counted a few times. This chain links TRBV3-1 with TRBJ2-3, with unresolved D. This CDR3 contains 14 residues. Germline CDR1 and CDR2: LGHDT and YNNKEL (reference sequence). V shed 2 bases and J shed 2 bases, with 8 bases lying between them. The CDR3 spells CASSQWTITDTQYF. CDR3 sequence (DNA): TGTGCCAGCAGCCAATGGACGATCACAGATACGCAGTATTTT.

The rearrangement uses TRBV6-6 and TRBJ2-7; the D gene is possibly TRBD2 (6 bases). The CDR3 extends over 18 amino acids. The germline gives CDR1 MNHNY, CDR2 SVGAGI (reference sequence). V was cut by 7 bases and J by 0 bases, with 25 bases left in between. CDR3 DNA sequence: TGTGCCAGCATCTATTCAGATCGGGCGGCCGGGAGCTCCTACGAGCAGTACTTC. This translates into CASIYSDRAAGSSYEQYF.

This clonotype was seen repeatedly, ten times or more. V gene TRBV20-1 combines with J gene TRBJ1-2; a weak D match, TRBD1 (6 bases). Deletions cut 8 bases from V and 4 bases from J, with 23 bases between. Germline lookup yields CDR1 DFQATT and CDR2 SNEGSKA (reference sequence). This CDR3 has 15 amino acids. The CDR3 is CSSMVAGELGYGYTF. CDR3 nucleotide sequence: TGCAGTAGTATGGTCGCAGGGGAGTTAGGCTATGGCTACACCTTC.

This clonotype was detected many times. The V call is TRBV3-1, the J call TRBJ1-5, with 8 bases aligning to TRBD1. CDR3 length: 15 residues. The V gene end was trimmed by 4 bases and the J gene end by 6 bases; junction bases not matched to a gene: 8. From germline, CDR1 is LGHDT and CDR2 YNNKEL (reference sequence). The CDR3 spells CASSLRTGWGQPQHF. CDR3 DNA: TGTGCCAGCAGCCTCCGGACAGGGTGGGGTCAGCCCCAGCATTTT.